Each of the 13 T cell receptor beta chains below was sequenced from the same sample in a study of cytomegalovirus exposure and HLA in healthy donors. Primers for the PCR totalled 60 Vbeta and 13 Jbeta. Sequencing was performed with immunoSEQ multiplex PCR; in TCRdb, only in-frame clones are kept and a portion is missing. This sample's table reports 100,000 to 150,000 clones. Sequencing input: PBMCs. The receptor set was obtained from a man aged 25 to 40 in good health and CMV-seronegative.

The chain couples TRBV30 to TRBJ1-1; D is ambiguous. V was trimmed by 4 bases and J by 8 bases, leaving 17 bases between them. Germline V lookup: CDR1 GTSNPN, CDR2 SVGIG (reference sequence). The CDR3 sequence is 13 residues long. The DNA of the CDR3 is TGTGCCTGGATACTCAAAGGATCCGGGGAAGCTTTCTTT. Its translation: CAWILKGSGEAFF.

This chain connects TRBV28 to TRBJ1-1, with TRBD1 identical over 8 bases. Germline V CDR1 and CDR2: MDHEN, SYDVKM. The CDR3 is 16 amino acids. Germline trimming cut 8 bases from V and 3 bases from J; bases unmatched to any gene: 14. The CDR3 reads CASRPQGAGLDTEAFF. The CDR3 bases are TGTGCCAGCCGTCCTCAGGGGGCGGGGTTGGACACTGAAGCTTTCTTT.

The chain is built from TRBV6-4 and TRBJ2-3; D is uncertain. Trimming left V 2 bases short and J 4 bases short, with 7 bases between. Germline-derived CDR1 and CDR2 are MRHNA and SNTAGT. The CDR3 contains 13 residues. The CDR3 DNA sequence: TGTGCCAGCAGTGACGAGCTTGCAGATACGCAGTATTTT. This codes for CASSDELADTQYF.

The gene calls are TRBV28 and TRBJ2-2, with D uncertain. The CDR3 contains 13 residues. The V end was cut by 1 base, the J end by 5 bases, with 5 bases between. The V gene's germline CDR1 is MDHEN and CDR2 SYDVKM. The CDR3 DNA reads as TGTGCCAGCAGTTTATCGGTTACCGGGGAGCTGTTTTTT. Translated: CASSLSVTGELFF.

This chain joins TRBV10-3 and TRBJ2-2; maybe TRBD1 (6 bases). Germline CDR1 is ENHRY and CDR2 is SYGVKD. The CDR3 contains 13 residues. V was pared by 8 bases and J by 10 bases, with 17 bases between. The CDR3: CAIGQQGIEELFF. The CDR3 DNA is TGTGCCATCGGCCAACAGGGTATCGAGGAGCTGTTTTTT.

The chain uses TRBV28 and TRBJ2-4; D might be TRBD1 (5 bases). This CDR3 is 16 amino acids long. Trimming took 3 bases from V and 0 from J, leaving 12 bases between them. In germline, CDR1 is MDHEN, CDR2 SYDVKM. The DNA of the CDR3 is TGTGCCAGCAGTTTTATACTGGGGCTAGCCAAAAACATTCAGTACTTC. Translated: CASSFILGLAKNIQYF.

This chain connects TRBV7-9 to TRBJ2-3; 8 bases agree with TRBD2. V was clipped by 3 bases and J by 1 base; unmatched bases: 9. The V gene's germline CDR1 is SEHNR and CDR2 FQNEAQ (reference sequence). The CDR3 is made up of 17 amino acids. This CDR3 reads CASSFGRLAFGTDTQYF. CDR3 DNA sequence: TGTGCCAGCAGCTTCGGTCGACTAGCGTTTGGCACAGATACGCAGTATTTT.

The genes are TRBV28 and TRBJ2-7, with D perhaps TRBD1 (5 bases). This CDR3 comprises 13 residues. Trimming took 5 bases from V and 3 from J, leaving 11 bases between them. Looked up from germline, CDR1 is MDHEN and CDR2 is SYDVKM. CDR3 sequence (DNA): TGTGCCAGCAGTAAGGTGCAGGGCTACGAGCAGTACTTC. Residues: CASSKVQGYEQYF.

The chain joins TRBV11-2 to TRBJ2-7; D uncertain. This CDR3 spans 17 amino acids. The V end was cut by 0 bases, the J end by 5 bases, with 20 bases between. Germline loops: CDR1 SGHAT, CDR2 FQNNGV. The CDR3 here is CASSLDDTVRLVHEQYF. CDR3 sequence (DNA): TGTGCCAGCAGCTTAGATGACACAGTAAGGCTTGTCCACGAGCAGTACTTC. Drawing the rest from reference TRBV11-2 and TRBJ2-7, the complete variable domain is EAGVAQSPRYKIIEKRQSVAFWCNPISGHATLYWYQQILGQGPKLLIQFQNNGVVDDSQLPKDRFSAERLKGVDSTLKIQPAKLEDSAVYLCASSLDDTVRLVHEQYFGPGTRLTVT.

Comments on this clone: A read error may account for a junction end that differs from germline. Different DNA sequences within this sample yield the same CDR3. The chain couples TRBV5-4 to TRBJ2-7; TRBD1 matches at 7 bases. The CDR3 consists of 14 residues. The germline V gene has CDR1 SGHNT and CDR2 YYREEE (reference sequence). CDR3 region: CASRVSGQAYEQYF. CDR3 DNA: TGTGCCAGCAGAGTAAGCGGACAGGCCTACGAGCAATACTTC. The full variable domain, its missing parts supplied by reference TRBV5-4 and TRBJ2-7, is ETGVTQSPTHLIKTRGQQVTLRCSSQSGHNTVSWYQQALGQGPQFIFQYYREEENGRGNFPPRFSGLQFPNYSSELNVNALELDDSALYLCASRVSGQAYEQYFGPGTRLTVT.

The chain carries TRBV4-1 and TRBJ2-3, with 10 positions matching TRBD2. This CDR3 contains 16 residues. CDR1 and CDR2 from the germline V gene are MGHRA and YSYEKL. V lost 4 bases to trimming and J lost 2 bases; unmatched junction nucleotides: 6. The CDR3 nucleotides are TGCGCCAGCAGCCTGTTAGCGGGAGGTGTCACAGATACGCAGTATTTT. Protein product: CASSLLAGGVTDTQYF.

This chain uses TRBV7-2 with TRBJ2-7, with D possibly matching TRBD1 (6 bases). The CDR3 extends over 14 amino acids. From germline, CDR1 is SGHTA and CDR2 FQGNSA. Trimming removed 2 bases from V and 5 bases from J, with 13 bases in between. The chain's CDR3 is CASSLMDSSHEQYF. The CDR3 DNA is TGTGCCAGCAGCTTAATGGACAGTTCCCACGAGCAGTACTTC.

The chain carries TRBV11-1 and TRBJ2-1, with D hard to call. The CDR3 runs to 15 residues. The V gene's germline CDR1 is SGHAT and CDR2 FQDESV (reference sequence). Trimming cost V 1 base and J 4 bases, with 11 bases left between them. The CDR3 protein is CASSLDLTPYNEQFF. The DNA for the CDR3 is TGTGCCAGCAGCTTAGACCTGACTCCTTACAATGAGCAGTTCTTC.